This T cell receptor beta chain was recorded in a study of CD8+ T cells in alopecia areata. At the level of the study: Among treated patients, severity was scored by affected scalp area percentage. Whole-study findings and limits: Only a single nonresponder existed, so baseline CD8+ expansion links stay unclear.

RNA extraction was followed by reverse transcription into cDNA, which acted as the sequencing template. Assay: immunoSEQ multiplex PCR; the TCRdb copy retains only in-frame clones and omits some. This table holds around 190,000 clones, roughly 64% found once. After removal of 6 bases from V and 5 bases from J, the junction contained 3 bases not matched to a gene. The V gene's germline CDR1 is ENHRY and CDR2 SYGVKD. The CDR3 is 12 residues long. Worth noting for this clone: Its antigen remains unknown.

As to treatment: oral pan-JAK inhibitor, 5-10 mg twice daily. This clonotype was obtained from a human donor with alopecia areata. This sequence joins TRBV10-3 and TRBJ1-1; 7 bases line up with TRBD1. The sequenced sample was CD4+ T cells sorted from blood, obtained at week 4, from a patient treated with tofacitinib. DNA for the CDR3: TGTGCCATCAGCAGGGGGAGGACTGAAGCTTTCTTT. It specifies CAISRGRTEAFF.